The 21 T cell receptor beta chains presented below share a single source sample, sequenced in a study of blood T cell repertoires in COVID-19. TCRdb keeps only in-frame clones here, not all; method: immunoSEQ multiplex PCR. The sample includes about 200,000 clones, 85% of them seen just once. Material for sequencing was PBMCs or T cells enriched from blood (not recorded which). All receptors come from a man in his forties who had recovered from COVID-19.

The J gene is TRBJ2-2, the V gene TRBV19; maybe TRBD1 (5 bases). Trimming took 4 bases from V and 0 from J, leaving 6 bases between them. The CDR3 consists of 14 residues. CDR1 and CDR2 from the germline V gene are LNHDA and SQIVND (reference sequence). The CDR3 sequence: CASSRTTNTGELFF. The CDR3, as DNA: TGTGCCAGTAGTAGGACAACGAACACCGGGGAGCTGTTTTTT. Variable domain in full (rest from reference TRBV19 and TRBJ2-2): DGGITQSPKYLFRKEGQNVTLSCEQNLNHDAMYWYRQDPGQGLRLIYYSQIVNDFQKGDIAEGYSVSREKKESFPLTVTSAQKNPTAFYLCASSRTTNTGELFFGEGSRLTVL.

This clone showed up just a few times. The CDR3 region is CAIKTDSRGTGELFF. As DNA, the CDR3 is TGTGCCATCAAGACCGATAGCAGGGGTACCGGGGAGCTGTTTTTT. V is TRBV10-3 and J is TRBJ2-2; tentative D call: TRBD1 (6 bases). The ends were cut back, 7 bases at V and 5 bases at J, with 17 bases in the middle. CDR3 length: 15 amino acids. Looked up from germline, CDR1 is ENHRY and CDR2 is SYGVKD.

The chain combines TRBV19 with TRBJ2-7; perhaps TRBD1 as D (5 bases). Germline V gene lookup returns CDR1 LNHDA and CDR2 SQIVND (reference sequence). The germline V and J ends were trimmed by 2 bases and 1 base, with 6 bases remaining between them. This CDR3 region has 13 residues. The CDR3 coding sequence is TGTGCCAGTAGTATAAAGGGGTCCTACGAGCAGTACTTC. Its translation is CASSIKGSYEQYF.

This clone came up a few times. CDR3 sequence reads: CASSPSGGGETQYF. The CDR3 DNA is TGTGCCAGCAGCCCGTCAGGGGGCGGGGAGACCCAGTACTTC. The chain carries TRBV11-2 and TRBJ2-5; 8 bases fit TRBD1. Trimming took 5 bases from V and 5 from J; bases not matched to a gene: 7. Germline V CDR1 and CDR2: SGHAT, FQNNGV. The length of the CDR3 is 14 residues.

The chain employs TRBV9 and TRBJ2-2; unclear D gene. The CDR3 covers 16 residues. Per germline, CDR1 SGDLS and CDR2 YYNGEE. Deletions cut 0 bases from V and 2 bases from J, with 11 bases between. The CDR3 spells CASSVAGGANTGELFF. The CDR3 DNA reads TGTGCCAGCAGCGTAGCGGGTGGCGCCAACACCGGGGAGCTGTTTTTT.

The V call is TRBV3-1 (or the pseudogene TRBV3-2), the J call TRBJ2-3; 7 bases fit TRBD2. The CDR3 consists of 15 residues. The germline V gene encodes CDR1 LGHDT and CDR2 YNNKEL (reference sequence). V was pared by 1 base and J by 4 bases, with 5 bases of the junction left unmatched. CDR3 in DNA: TGTGCCAGCAGCCAAGTAGGGAGGGGCTCAGATACGCAGTATTTT. Protein product: CASSQVGRGSDTQYF.

This chain links TRBV7-3 with TRBJ2-1, with D maybe TRBD2 (5 bases). V gave up 5 bases and J gave up 9 bases, with 11 bases separating them. Germline V gene sequence: CDR1 SGHTA, CDR2 FQGTGA. This CDR3 is built from 12 residues. The CDR3 DNA reads TGTGCCAGCAGCAAGAGGGTGGGTGAGCAGTTCTTC. It encodes CASSKRVGEQFF.

The chain uses TRBV10-3 and TRBJ2-5, with 8 bases matching TRBD1. The germline V gene encodes CDR1 ENHRY and CDR2 SYGVKD. The CDR3 is 14 residues long. The V segment lost 4 bases and the J segment 7 bases; nucleotides outside the gene matches: 8. The CDR3 DNA is TGTGCCATCAGTGGCCACGGGACAGGAGGGACCCAGTACTTC. This encodes CAISGHGTGGTQYF.

The chain uses TRBV24-1 and TRBJ2-6; D is unclear. The V end lost 8 bases, the J end lost 0 bases, and 4 bases lay between the germline ends. CDR1 and CDR2 (germline): KGHDR, SFDVKD. The CDR3 consists of 13 residues. The CDR3: CATTSSGANVLTF. The CDR3 DNA is TGTGCCACCACGAGCTCTGGGGCCAACGTCCTGACTTTC.

J is TRBJ1-5 and V is TRBV18; 8 bases align to TRBD1. This CDR3 is 13 amino acids long. Unmatched junction bases numbered 4, after V lost 8 bases and J lost 4 bases. Germline values: CDR1 KGHSH, CDR2 LQKENI. CDR3 residues: CASGQGRNQPQHF. The DNA for the CDR3 is TGTGCCAGCGGACAGGGCCGAAATCAGCCCCAGCATTTT.

In this sample, this clone turned up once. The chain uses TRBV9 and TRBJ1-2; TRBD1 is a possible D gene (6 bases). The CDR3 is 15 residues long. The V end was cut by 4 bases, the J end by 0 bases, with 13 bases between. Germline V gene lookup returns CDR1 SGDLS and CDR2 YYNGEE. The CDR3 protein is CASSYGQNPNYGYTF. DNA for the CDR3: TGTGCCAGCAGCTACGGACAGAACCCTAACTATGGCTACACCTTC.

This sequence joins TRBV20-1 and TRBJ2-5; maybe TRBD1 (6 bases). CDR1 and CDR2 from the germline V gene are DFQATT and SNEGSKA (reference sequence). The CDR3 spans 13 residues. With 3 bases removed from V and 9 bases from J, the gap between germline ends came to 17 bases. The CDR3 DNA reads TGCAGTGCTAGTCCTGGACAGACCGGGGCCCAGTACTTC. This translates into CSASPGQTGAQYF.

This clone was picked up a small number of times. The chain combines TRBV2 with TRBJ1-3; D call uncertain. Trimming shortened V by 1 base and J by 0 bases, and 10 bases separated the two germline ends. Germline-derived CDR1 and CDR2 are SNHLY and FYNNEI. The CDR3 runs to 16 residues. CDR3 sequence: CASSEDTEFSGNTIYF. Here the CDR3 DNA reads TGTGCCAGCAGTGAAGATACTGAATTCTCTGGAAACACCATATATTTT.

Only a few counts were recorded for this clone. The chain carries TRBV30 and TRBJ1-4; D unresolved. This CDR3 contains 14 residues. The germline V gene encodes CDR1 GTSNPN and CDR2 SVGIG (reference sequence). Trimming took off 2 bases at V and 4 bases at J, with 11 bases between the two ends. Here the CDR3 DNA reads TGTGCCTGGAGTCGGCAGGCCATTAATGAAAAACTGTTTTTT. Encoded protein: CAWSRQAINEKLFF.

The CDR3 nucleotides read TGTGCCAGCAGCGTAGGTAACAGGGGATCGGATGAAGCTTTCTTT. Its protein is CASSVGNRGSDEAFF. This chain joins TRBV9 and TRBJ1-1, with 7 bases fitting TRBD1. This CDR3 comprises 15 residues. Germline loops: CDR1 SGDLS, CDR2 YYNGEE. V lost 0 bases to trimming and J lost 7 bases; unmatched junction nucleotides: 9. The full variable domain, completed using reference TRBV9 and TRBJ1-1, is DSGVTQTPKHLITATGQRVTLRCSPRSGDLSVYWYQQSLDQGLQFLIQYYNGEERAKGNILERFSAQQFPDLHSELNLSSLELGDSALYFCASSVGNRGSDEAFFGQGTRLTVV.

This clone has just one count. The chain has TRBV6-2 or TRBV6-3 and TRBJ1-5; D gene uncertain. CDR1 is MNHEY, CDR2 SVGEGT, per germline. Trimming pared 6 bases from V and 1 base from J, leaving 10 bases between. This CDR3 has 14 residues. CDR3 sequence reads: CASSPVGSNQPQHF. As DNA, the CDR3 is TGTGCCAGCAGCCCGGTGGGCAGCAATCAGCCCCAGCATTTT.

The chain is built from TRBV29-1 and TRBJ2-1, with 8 bases identical to TRBD2. CDR3 length equals 16 residues. The V gene's germline CDR1 is SQVTM and CDR2 ANQGSEA. J gave up 7 bases and V 2 bases, and 13 bases lay outside the gene matches. In DNA, the CDR3 is TGCAGCGTTGAACGCCTGGAGCGGGAGATCGCTAATGAGCAGTTCTTC. Encoded protein: CSVERLEREIANEQFF.

The genes are TRBV10-2 and TRBJ2-3, with 8 bases aligning to TRBD2. The junction had 7 bases not matched to a gene; V was cut back by 5 bases and J by 3 bases. The CDR3 covers 15 residues. Germline CDR1 and CDR2: WSHSY and SAAADI. The CDR3 bases are TGCGCCAGCAGTCAAAGCGGGAGCAGTACAGATACGCAGTATTTT. The encoded protein is CASSQSGSSTDTQYF.

The rearrangement links TRBV18 to TRBJ1-2; possibly TRBD1 for D (5 bases). The germline CDR1 and CDR2 sequences are KGHSH and LQKENI. CDR3 length: 15 amino acids. V was pared by 2 bases and J by 5 bases, with 15 bases between. The CDR3: CASSPDTGRAYGYTF. In nucleotides, the CDR3 is TGTGCCAGCTCACCAGACACGGGCAGGGCTTATGGCTACACCTTC.

This chain uses TRBV5-8 with TRBJ2-7; TRBD1 matches 8 bases. V shed 1 base, J shed 7 bases, and the junction held 7 bases outside the gene matches. The CDR3 runs 14 residues. Germline V lookup: CDR1 SGHTS, CDR2 YDEGEE. The CDR3 nucleotides read TGTGCCAGCAGCTTGAACGACAGGGGATTTGAGCAGTACTTC. Residues: CASSLNDRGFEQYF.

This clone was picked up one time. The CDR3 DNA reads as TGTGCCAGCAGCTTAACAGGGGGCAGTGGCTACGAGCAGTACTTC. This gives the protein CASSLTGGSGYEQYF. V usage is TRBV7-2 and J usage is TRBJ2-7, with 9 nucleotides matching TRBD1. Trimming cost V 2 bases and J 3 bases; bases outside gene matches: 5. The CDR3 covers 15 residues. The germline CDR1 and CDR2 sequences are SGHTA and FQGNSA. Full variable domain (rest looked up from reference TRBV7-2 and TRBJ2-7): GAGVSQSPSNKVTEKGKDVELRCDPISGHTALYWYRQSLGQGLEFLIYFQGNSAPDKSGLPSDRFSAERTGGSVSTLTIQRTQQEDSAVYLCASSLTGGSGYEQYFGPGTRLTVT.